A selection of T cell receptor beta chains follows, all from one sample in a study of metastatic and nonmetastatic thyroid tumors. Using MiXCR, TCRdb re-called clones from the PCR reads. The sample has approximately 28,000 clones, approximately 16% seen once. The source material was blood. The receptors stem from a male donor with papillary thyroid cancer or a benign thyroid nodule (not recorded which). Some clones in this sample may be carry-over from other donors' samples. Both conserved end residues are trimmed from each CDR3.

len: 12; j_gene: TRBJ2-5; v_gene: TRBV19; CDR3aa: ASNSGTGRETQY
len: 11; j_gene: TRBJ1-5; v_gene: TRBV2; CDR3aa: ASSQDHNQPQH
len: 13; j_gene: TRBJ2-1; v_gene: TRBV7-3; CDR3aa: ASSLGLPGNNEQF
len: 10; j_gene: TRBJ2-5; v_gene: TRBV12-3/TRBV12-4; CDR3aa: ASSFTGETQY
len: 11; j_gene: TRBJ1-1; v_gene: TRBV9; CDR3aa: ASSRGYNTEAF
len: 14; j_gene: TRBJ1-1; v_gene: TRBV7-6; CDR3aa: ASSPSGEGKNTEAF
len: 13; j_gene: TRBJ1-3; v_gene: TRBV7-8; CDR3aa: ASSLEVNSGNTIY
len: 14; j_gene: TRBJ2-1; v_gene: TRBV29-1; CDR3aa: SVDGSSGRSYNEQF
len: 12; j_gene: TRBJ2-3; v_gene: TRBV11-2; CDR3aa: ASSLDLLTDTQY
len: 11; j_gene: TRBJ1-5; v_gene: TRBV6-1; CDR3aa: AVWTGFNQPQN
len: 14; j_gene: TRBJ1-1; v_gene: TRBV25-1; CDR3aa: ASSEWDHLPDTEAF